The T cell receptor (beta chain) described here comes from a study of T cell responses to AZD1222 COVID-19 vaccine. The CDR3 runs 12 residues. Per the germline V gene, CDR1 is SGHTA and CDR2 is FQGTGA. V was clipped by 5 bases and J by 6 bases; unmatched bases: 2. The study's findings and limits: No repertoire was sampled before or during the peak T cell response, only after it. Clonal diversity was possibly underestimated, and white British individuals and females predominated among donors. Across spike, vaccine-associated CD4 TCRs were found, dominant at 160-218 and 743-854. Only a handful of AZD1222 recipients, several in all, had baseline seropositivity.

Details on this clone: Its antigen remains unknown.

Sequencing used immunoSEQ multiplex PCR; TCRdb keeps in-frame clones, though not all of them. This table holds about 100,000 clones, roughly 86% found once. The TCR originated in an adult in good health. The specimen was peripheral blood, collected on day 0 of MenACWY control vaccination. The chain has TRBV7-3 and TRBJ2-3, with 7 bases aligning to TRBD2. Here the CDR3 reads CASSGTIDTQYF. CDR3 nucleotide sequence: TGTGCCAGCAGCGGGACTATCGATACGCAGTATTTT. The complete variable domain, with remaining parts taken from reference TRBV7-3 and TRBJ2-3, reads GAGVSQTPSNKVTEKGKYVELRCDPISGHTALYWYRQSLGQGPEFLIYFQGTGAADDSGLPNDRFFAVRPEGSVSTLKIQRTERGDSAVYLCASSGTIDTQYFGPGTRLTVL.